What follows are 12 T cell receptor beta chains derived from one specimen sequenced in a study of blood T cell repertoires in COVID-19. The table came from immunoSEQ multiplex PCR; TCRdb's copy has only in-frame clones and leaves some out. The sample lists about 62,000 clones, approximately 87% seen once, with 3.9% in the top ten. Material for sequencing was peripheral blood. The origin of the receptors is a human donor in a cohort sampled during active COVID-19.

A note on this clone: Other nucleotide sequences in the sample specify the same CDR3. This chain uses TRBV30 with TRBJ1-1; D ambiguous. Deletions cut 1 base from V and 0 bases from J, with 6 bases between. Germline V gene data show CDR1 as GTSNPN and CDR2 as SVGIG (reference sequence). The CDR3 runs to 13 residues. CDR3 DNA: TGTGCCTGGAGTGGGCATTTGAACACTGAAGCTTTCTTT. It translates to CAWSGHLNTEAFF. Filled out from reference TRBV30 and TRBJ1-1, the complete variable domain reads SQTIHQWPATLVQPVGSPLSLECTVEGTSNPNLYWYRQAAGRGLQLLFYSVGIGQISSEVPQNLSASRPQDRQFILSSKKLLLSDSGFYLCAWSGHLNTEAFFGQGTRLTVV.

The rearrangement uses TRBV30 and TRBJ1-6; D unresolved. The CDR3 has 13 residues. V shed 5 bases and J shed 9 bases, with 14 bases lying between them. CDR1 is GTSNPN and CDR2 is SVGIG in the germline V gene (reference sequence). CDR3 DNA: TGTGCCTGGGAAACCTCCCTCGGTTCACCCCTCCACTTT. Its translation: CAWETSLGSPLHF. The full variable domain, its missing parts supplied by reference TRBV30 and TRBJ1-6, is SQTIHQWPATLVQPVGSPLSLECTVEGTSNPNLYWYRQAAGRGLQLLFYSVGIGQISSEVPQNLSASRPQDRQFILSSKKLLLSDSGFYLCAWETSLGSPLHFGNGTRLTVT.

This clone has a handful of counts. The chain recombines TRBV27 with TRBJ2-1; 10 positions match TRBD1. The V segment lost 5 bases and the J segment 4 bases; nucleotides outside the gene matches: 5. The CDR3 contains 15 residues. Germline CDR1 is MNHEY and CDR2 is SMNVEV (reference sequence). CDR3 region: CASSLGQGVYNEQFF. The CDR3 nucleotides read TGTGCCAGCAGTCTCGGACAGGGGGTGTACAATGAGCAGTTCTTC.

The V and J genes are TRBV27 and TRBJ2-3; D perhaps matches TRBD2 (5 bases). Germline CDR1 reads MNHEY; CDR2 reads SMNVEV (reference sequence). CDR3 length: 16 residues. Trimming left V 4 bases short and J 5 bases short, with 19 bases between. The CDR3 DNA sequence: TGTGCCAGCAGTTCCTGGTCGCCGGGGATAATAGATACGCAGTATTTT. Translated, it gives CASSSWSPGIIDTQYF.

The rearrangement links TRBV7-9 to TRBJ2-3, with 11 bases identical to TRBD2. The V gene's germline CDR1 is SEHNR and CDR2 FQNEAQ (reference sequence). The V and J ends lost 3 bases and 0 bases, in that order; junction bases with no gene match: 2. The CDR3 contains 16 residues. CDR3 nucleotides: TGTGCCAGCAGCTTCGGACTAGCGGGCAGCACAGATACGCAGTATTTT. It is translated as CASSFGLAGSTDTQYF.

The CDR3 region has the DNA TGTGCCAGCAGCTTACAGGGGTATCAGCCCCAGCATTTT. It codes for CASSLQGYQPQHF. The rearrangement joins TRBV7-2 to TRBJ1-5; maybe TRBD1 (6 bases). Trimming took 2 bases from V and 5 from J, leaving 7 bases between them. The germline V gene has CDR1 SGHTA and CDR2 FQGNSA. The CDR3 totals 13 residues.

This chain uses TRBV19 with TRBJ1-2; 12 nucleotides align to TRBD1. V shed 3 bases, J shed 6 bases, and the junction held 8 bases outside the gene matches. CDR3 length: 16 residues. Germline V gives CDR1 LNHDA, CDR2 SQIVND (reference sequence). The CDR3 spells CASSIGTGGFVDGYTF. CDR3 in DNA: TGTGCCAGTAGTATTGGGACAGGGGGCTTTGTTGATGGCTACACCTTC.

The rearrangement uses TRBV12-3 or TRBV12-4 and TRBJ2-7, with D perhaps matching TRBD2 (5 bases). The CDR3 has 11 amino acids. With 6 bases removed from V and 4 bases from J, the gap between germline ends came to 7 bases. The CDR3 coding sequence is TGTGCCAGCAGCCCGGGGTACGAGCAGTACTTC. Translating gives CASSPGYEQYF.

The rearrangement uses TRBV10-3 and TRBJ2-7; D perhaps matches TRBD2 (6 bases). The J call may be in error: the DNA end matches TRBJ2-5 better. This CDR3 is 14 amino acids long. In germline, CDR1 is ENHRY, CDR2 SYGVKD. CDR3 DNA: TGTGCCATCAGTGAGGCTAGCGCTCAAGAGACCCAGTACTTC. Amino acids: CAISEASAQETQYF.

The V and J genes are TRBV4-2 and TRBJ1-3, with D tentatively TRBD1 (5 bases). Trimming cost V 1 base and J 4 bases, with 11 bases left between them. Germline V lookup: CDR1 LGHNA, CDR2 YNFKEQ. The CDR3 spans 15 residues. CDR3 in DNA: TGTGCCAGCAGCCAAGCAGGGAAAGAAGGAAACACCATATATTTT. Translated: CASSQAGKEGNTIYF.

V is TRBV9 and J is TRBJ2-5; tentatively, D is TRBD1 (6 bases). The CDR3 is 15 amino acids. V lost 4 bases and J lost 6, with 19 bases in between. Germline V gene sequence: CDR1 SGDLS, CDR2 YYNGEE. CDR3 loop: CASSPNAGERKTQYF. CDR3 sequence (DNA): TGTGCCAGCAGCCCGAATGCAGGGGAGAGGAAGACCCAGTACTTC.

This chain's CDR3 is CASSVETGNVVQYF. CDR3 bases: TGTGCCAGCAGTGTAGAGACAGGGAATGTCGTGCAGTACTTC. This chain joins TRBV2 and TRBJ2-7; 7 nucleotides match TRBD1. The CDR3 spans 14 residues. V was pared by 4 bases and J by 9 bases, with 12 bases of the junction left unmatched. Per the germline V gene, CDR1 is SNHLY and CDR2 is FYNNEI.